This T cell receptor (beta chain) was found in a study of shared clonotypes between healthy human individuals. Background on the study: Each donor contributed plates that comprised three CD4 naive, three CD4 memory, two CD8 naive and one CD8 memory.

Using immunoSEQ multiplex PCR, the repertoire was profiled, and TCRdb retains in-frame clones only, with some absent. The table records fewer than 3 million clones, just under 95% of them present only once. Study findings and constraints: Naive subsets generally exceeded memory subsets in estimated richness. Across a few donors, naive CD4 shared around 5.3%, naive CD8 more than 3%, memory CD4 about 2.5%, memory CD8 0.4% to 0.5%. Only blood underwent sampling, and tissue repertoires likely differ.

Germline lookup yields CDR1 MNHEY and CDR2 SMNVEV (reference sequence). Deletions cut 1 base from V and 4 bases from J, with 4 bases between. The CDR3 runs to 13 residues. This clone has a handful of counts. Its matching antigen is unknown. This CDR3 is also generated by other DNA sequences in the sample. This TCR was sampled from a man aged 18 to 29 in good health. Some clones in this sample may be carry-over from other donors' samples. The specimen sequenced was naive CD4+ T cells from PBMCs. Subset in this sample: CD45RA+ positively selected. This chain uses TRBV27 with TRBJ2-2, with D unclear. The CDR3 region has the DNA TGTGCCAGCAGTTTATGGGGCACCGGGGAGCTGTTTTTT. Residues: CASSLWGTGELFF.